These 2 T cell receptor beta chains originate from one sample sequenced in a study of CD8 T cells in ankylosing spondylitis. Their antigens are not known. Overall study findings and caveats: One TCR beta motif, made up of 7 or 8 highly homologous variants, appeared characteristic of ankylosing spondylitis blood.

TCRdb fed the 5' RACE reads into MiXCR, producing one record per CDR3 protein. The sample lists over 400,000 distinct CDR3 sequences; roughly 27% were seen once. Sequenced input: blood, either unsorted or a sorted T cell fraction (not recorded which). The receptors originated from a male donor with ankylosing spondylitis.

This clonotype showed up just a few times. The gene calls are TRBV12-3 or TRBV12-4 and TRBJ1-2, with TRBD1 matching over 7 bases. The CDR3 extends over 14 amino acids. With 6 bases clipped from V and 8 bases from J, the junction kept 12 bases outside the gene matches. CDR3 amino acids: CASSLRGGAYGYTF. The CDR3 DNA reads as TGTGCCAGCAGCCTCAGGGGGGGGGCGTACGGCTACACCTTC.

This clonotype came up a few times. This sequence joins TRBV10-3 and TRBJ2-1; D is ambiguous. V was cut by 3 bases and J by 8 bases, with 14 bases left in between. This CDR3 is built from 14 residues. CDR1 and CDR2 (germline): ENHRY, SYGVKD. CDR3 DNA sequence: TGTGCCATCAGTGAATCCGAGACCTTGGATGAGCAGTTCTTC. This encodes CAISESETLDEQFF.